A single sample gave rise to the 26 T cell receptor beta chains below, sequenced in a study of tumor and adjacent non-tumor tissue in lung cancer. This sample's RNA came from whole unsorted tissue. Distant lung tissue was collected more than 3 cm away from the tumor edge. Three rounds of nested PCR, following a modified ARM-PCR protocol, produced the TCRbeta library. TCRdb re-called the multiplex PCR reads with MiXCR, one entry per CDR3 protein. The table has approximately 77,000 distinct CDR3 sequences, about 82% seen once; the top ten hold less than 60%. The specimen sequenced was distant non-tumor lung tissue. Source of these receptors: a man in his 60s with non-small cell lung cancer.

The table lists this clonotype with a few counts. The chain uses TRBV2 and TRBJ2-3; 13 bases are shared with TRBD2. The CDR3 has 14 amino acids. Trimming at V came to 5 bases and at J to 14 bases, leaving 10 bases not matched to a gene. Germline lookup yields CDR1 SNHLY and CDR2 FYNNEI. The CDR3 DNA reads as TGTGCCAGCAGTCCCGGACTAGCGGGGGCCCCGGGGTATTTT. Translated: CASSPGLAGAPGYF.

On this clonotype: An end of the junction differs from the germline gene, which may be a read error. V and J are TRBV6-5 and TRBJ2-5, with 9 bases that match TRBD1. The germline CDR1 and CDR2 sequences are MNHEY and SVGAGI. This CDR3 region has 15 residues. Here the CDR3 DNA reads TGTGCCAGTAGTTACTGGACAGGGGCAGGAGAGACCCAGTACTTC. It specifies CASSYWTGAGETQYF.

The V and J genes are TRBV4-1 and TRBJ1-2, with D perhaps TRBD1 (5 bases). CDR1 MGHRA and CDR2 YSYEKL come from the germline V gene. Trimming took 10 bases from V and 0 from J, leaving 18 bases between them. This CDR3 has 15 amino acids. The CDR3 nucleotides are TGCGCCAATAGCCAAGGCCAGGGACCTAACTATGGCTACACCTTC. Its protein is CANSQGQGPNYGYTF.

A word on this clonotype: Since the CDR3 does not end with the conserved phenylalanine or tryptophan, this likely comes from a read error. This chain uses TRBV11-2 with TRBJ1-3; D may be TRBD1 (5 bases). CDR3 size: 16 residues. CDR1 and CDR2 from the germline V gene are SGHAT and FQNNGV. The CDR3 DNA is TGTGCCAGCAGCTCCATTAGGGGCCGAACTGGAAATACCATATATTTA. Amino acid sequence: CASSSIRGRTGNTIYL.

Note on this clonotype: A junction boundary mismatches the germline segment, possibly from a read error. CDR3 nucleotide sequence: TGTGCCAGCAGTTTAGGCGTGAGAAGCACCGGGGAACTGTTTTTT. Translation: CASSLGVRSTGELFF. The chain recombines TRBV11-1 with TRBJ2-2, with D possibly being TRBD2 (5 bases). The CDR3 sequence is 15 residues long. Per germline, CDR1 SGHAT and CDR2 FQDESV (reference sequence). Combining the CDR3 with reference TRBV11-1 and TRBJ2-2 gives the whole variable domain EAEVAQSPRYKITEKSQAVAFWCDPISGHATLYWYRQILGQGPELLVQFQDESVVDDSQLPKDRFSAERLKGVDSTLKIQPAELGDSAMYLCASSLGVRSTGELFFGEGSRLTVL.

The table lists this clonotype with a count of one. This likely comes from a read error, as the CDR3 has no conserved phenylalanine or tryptophan at its end. Because the CDR3's place on the DNA is in doubt, the DNA is left out and the CDR3 is given as listed by TCRdb. The V and J genes are TRBV7-9 and TRBJ2-7; TRBD1 is taken as the D call from the table, unchecked against the DNA. 12 amino acids form the CDR3, both terminal residues included. Germline V lookup: CDR1 SEHNR, CDR2 FQNEAQ (reference sequence). CDR3 residues: CASSSPLSEQYL.

The chain recombines TRBV11-3 with TRBJ2-5; 7 bases align to TRBD1. Per germline, CDR1 SGHNT and CDR2 YENEEA. The CDR3 sequence is 16 residues long. As DNA, the CDR3 is TGTACAAGCAGCTTAAGGCGTCGGACAGGACAAGAGACCCAGTACTTC. Residues: CTSSLRRRTGQETQYF.

V is TRBV11-2 and J is TRBJ1-6; D is undetermined. CDR3 length equals 15 residues. Per the germline V gene, CDR1 is SGHAT and CDR2 is FQNNGV. Trimming removed 6 bases from V and 6 bases from J, with 15 bases in between. CDR3 region: CASREVTECNSPLHF. Here the CDR3 DNA reads TGTGCCAGCAGAGAGGTGACTGAATGTAATTCACCCCTCCACTTT.

This clonotype has just one count. The junction departs from germline at one end; a sequencing error may be responsible. V gene TRBV6-5 combines with J gene TRBJ2-5, with D possibly matching TRBD1 (6 bases). Germline lookup yields CDR1 MNHEY and CDR2 SVGAGI. The CDR3 is 14 residues long. In DNA, the CDR3 is TGTGCCAGCAGGAGGGACAACATCCAAGAGACCCACTACTTC. Translated: CASRRDNIQETHYF.

The chain recombines TRBV29-1 with TRBJ1-4; 10 nucleotides align to TRBD1. Germline assignment: CDR1 SQVTM and CDR2 ANQGSEA. This CDR3 contains 14 residues. The CDR3 loop reads CRAHDRGLGGKLFF. The DNA for the CDR3 is TGCAGAGCCCACGACAGGGGGCTCGGTGGAAAACTGTTTTTT. The full variable domain, rest sourced from reference TRBV29-1 and TRBJ1-4, is SAVISQKPSRDICQRGTSLTIQCQVDSQVTMMFWYRQQPGQSLTLIATANQGSEATYESGFVIDKFPISRPNLTFSTLTVSNMSPEDSSIYLCRAHDRGLGGKLFFGSGTQLSVL.

As to this clonotype: One junction end disagrees with the germline gene, perhaps due to a read error. V is TRBV11-3 and J is TRBJ2-2; possibly TRBD2 for D (5 bases). Germline-derived CDR1 and CDR2 are SGHNT and YENEEA. CDR3 length: 14 amino acids. The CDR3 region is CASSLEGHTGELLF. For the CDR3, the DNA is TGTGCTAGCAGCTTAGAGGGTCACACCGGGGAGCTGCTTTTT.

This clonotype was found a few times. The conserved phenylalanine or tryptophan normally closing the CDR3 is absent here, so this likely arose from a read error. J is TRBJ2-6 and V is TRBV6-5; TRBD2 aligns across 10 bases. Germline V gene data show CDR1 as MNHEY and CDR2 as SVGAGI. This CDR3 has 17 residues. The CDR3, as DNA: TGTGCTAGCAGCCTAGCGGGAGCCAGTTCTGGGGTCAACGTTCTGACTCTC. The encoded protein is CASSLAGASSGVNVLTL.

This clonotype occurred once. Just one base apart from a much larger clone, this may be a read error. The gene calls are TRBV28 and TRBJ1-2, with D tentatively TRBD1 (6 bases). Per germline, CDR1 MDHEN and CDR2 SYDVKM. The CDR3 totals 13 residues. V lost 5 bases to trimming and J lost 8 bases, with 15 bases between them. The CDR3, as DNA: TGTGCCAGCAGTATTCGGGCAGGGGTGGGCTACACCTTC. Protein sequence: CASSIRAGVGYTF.

As for this clonotype: One junction end disagrees with the germline gene, perhaps due to a read error. The V and J genes are TRBV11-2 and TRBJ2-5; perhaps TRBD2 as D (5 bases). CDR1 and CDR2 (germline): SGHAT, FQNNGV. The CDR3 length is 13 residues. The CDR3 reads CARSLRGQETHYF. In nucleotides, the CDR3 is TGTGCCAGGAGCTTACGCGGGCAAGAGACCCATTACTTC.

Regarding this clonotype: A read error may produce the germline difference seen at one junction end. This sequence joins TRBV6-5 and TRBJ2-2; D unresolved. Germline V lookup: CDR1 MNHEY, CDR2 SVGAGI. The CDR3 runs to 15 residues. The CDR3 loop reads CACSFGSANTGELFF. For the CDR3, the DNA is TGTGCCTGCAGTTTTGGCAGCGCGAACACCGGGGAGCTGTTTTTT.

This sequence joins TRBV20-1 and TRBJ2-1; 10 positions agree with TRBD2. The germline gives CDR1 DFQATT, CDR2 SNEGSKA (reference sequence). J lost 7 bases, V lost 3 bases, and 15 bases had no gene match. This CDR3 region has 17 residues. The CDR3: CSARTLISGGTVNEQFF. The CDR3 DNA follows: TGCAGTGCTAGGACGCTTATTAGCGGGGGGACCGTAAATGAGCAGTTCTTC.

Comment on this clonotype: At one end, the junction sequence differs from germline, possibly due to a read error. This chain's CDR3 is CASTDRIARNELYF. For the CDR3, the DNA is TGTGCCAGCACCGACCGGATAGCCCGCAATGAGCTGTACTTC. The gene calls are TRBV6-2 or TRBV6-3 and TRBJ2-1; D is ambiguous. CDR3 length equals 14 residues. Germline lookup yields CDR1 MNHEY and CDR2 SVGEGT.

A word on this clonotype: At one boundary the junction diverges from the germline segment, which might be a read error. V gene TRBV28 combines with J gene TRBJ2-7; TRBD2 matches 9 bases. This CDR3 spans 17 amino acids. Germline V gives CDR1 MDHEN, CDR2 SYDVKM. The CDR3 DNA reads TGTGCCAGTAGTTTATTTTGGATTAGCGGGAGACTCTACGAGCAGTACTTC. This sequence encodes CASSLFWISGRLYEQYF. Full variable domain (remainder filled in from reference TRBV28 and TRBJ2-7): DVKVTQSSRYLVKRTGEKVFLECVQDMDHENMFWYRQDPGLGLRLIYFSYDVKMKEKGDIPEGYSVSREKKERFSLILESASTNQTSMYLCASSLFWISGRLYEQYFGPGTRLTVT.

This chain joins TRBV11-2 and TRBJ2-3; 8 bases align to TRBD2. There are 15 residues in the CDR3. The germline V gene has CDR1 SGHAT and CDR2 FQNNGV. V was pared by 3 bases and J by 11 bases, with 13 bases of the junction left unmatched. The CDR3 sequence is CASSFPNGGVYMQYF. CDR3 DNA sequence: TGTGCCAGCAGCTTTCCCAACGGGGGGGTATATATGCAGTATTTT.

Note on this clonotype: A clone one base away is much larger, so this may be a read error. The chain employs TRBV7-9 and TRBJ2-5; 10 bases are a match to TRBD2. The CDR3 is 15 residues long. With 3 bases clipped from V and 5 bases from J, the junction kept 6 bases outside the gene matches. CDR1 is SEHNR, CDR2 FQNEAQ, per germline (reference sequence). The CDR3 nucleotides are TGTGCCAGCAGCTTTCTAGCGGGAGTCAGGGAGACCCAGTACTTC. Amino acid sequence: CASSFLAGVRETQYF.

As regards this clonotype: No conserved phenylalanine or tryptophan ends this CDR3, so it is likely a read error. The chain's CDR3 is CSVELLAGMNEQFC. The CDR3 nucleotides read TGCAGCGTTGAGCTACTAGCCGGCATGAATGAGCAGTTCTGC. The chain employs TRBV29-1 and TRBJ2-1, with D possibly being TRBD2 (6 bases). Trimming removed 3 bases from V and 7 bases from J, with 16 bases in between. Germline values: CDR1 SQVTM, CDR2 ANQGSEA. The CDR3 is 14 amino acids.

With regard to this clonotype: A read error may be the cause here, since a much bigger clone is one base away. The chain recombines TRBV20-1 with TRBJ2-3; 7 positions agree with TRBD2. This CDR3 is 14 amino acids long. CDR1 and CDR2 (germline): DFQATT, SNEGSKA (reference sequence). Here the CDR3 reads CNASGSWLSDTQYF. DNA of the CDR3: TGCAATGCTAGCGGTTCATGGCTTTCTGATACGCAGTATTTT.

A note on this clonotype: At one end the junction does not follow the germline gene, possibly because of a read error. V is TRBV11-3 and J is TRBJ2-1; 8 nucleotides align to TRBD2. CDR1 and CDR2 (germline): SGHNT, YENEEA. The CDR3 has 13 amino acids. As DNA, the CDR3 is TGTACCAGCAACTTCGGGAGGGCCAGTGAGCAGTTCTTC. It specifies CTSNFGRASEQFF.

This rearrangement joins TRBV7-9 to TRBJ1-2, with TRBD1 matching 11 bases. Trimming took 8 bases from V and 10 from J; bases not matched to a gene: 15. CDR1 is SEHNR and CDR2 is FQNEAQ in the germline V gene (reference sequence). This CDR3 has 15 amino acids. CDR3 bases: TGTGCCAGCGGACAGGGGGCTGTGTCTCGTGATGACTACACCTTC. It is translated as CASGQGAVSRDDYTF.

Worth noting for this clonotype: Since a much larger clone is just one base distant, this may be a read error. V gene TRBV12-3 or TRBV12-4 combines with J gene TRBJ1-1; no definite D call. Trimming left V 7 bases short and J 10 bases short, with 10 bases between. There are 10 residues in the CDR3. CDR3 amino acids: CASILRRAFF. The CDR3 DNA is TGTGCCAGCATTCTCAGGAGAGCTTTCTTT.

There are many counts of this clonotype. The chain has TRBV20-1 and TRBJ1-1; tentative D call: TRBD1 (6 bases). Germline CDR1 DFQATT, CDR2 SNEGSKA (reference sequence). V was clipped by 5 bases and J by 1 base, with 14 bases between them. The CDR3 is made up of 14 amino acids. CDR3 sequence: CSASTNRENTEAFF. The CDR3 DNA reads TGCAGTGCTTCAACGAACAGGGAGAACACTGAAGCTTTCTTT.